This T cell receptor beta chain was obtained from a study of cytomegalovirus exposure and HLA in healthy donors. Germline CDR1 and CDR2: KGHSH and LQKENI. V lost 3 bases and J lost 4; bases outside the gene matches: 8. This CDR3 comprises 16 residues. About this clone itself: Antigen unknown.

TCRdb's table, derived via immunoSEQ multiplex PCR, lists solely in-frame clones and lacks some. This sample carries approximately 120,000 clones, roughly 90% of them seen once, and the ten largest clones take roughly 2%. While the first cohort had 600 to 800 subjects, the donors belonged to the separate validation cohort of over a hundred subjects. Whole-study results and caveats: There were a few CMV-associated chains whose specificity for CMV antigens was confirmed in vitro. Cytomegalovirus-associated status was assigned to approximately 160 TCR beta chains.

This clonotype was obtained from a woman aged 18-29 years in good health and CMV-seronegative. This chain uses TRBV18 with TRBJ1-1; 10 bases are a match to TRBD1. Sequenced sample: PBMCs. In DNA form, the CDR3 reads TGTGCCAGCTCACCGCTGACCGGGACAGGGGCCACTGAAGCTTTCTTT. Its protein is CASSPLTGTGATEAFF.